These 8 T cell receptor beta chains were all obtained from the same sample, sequenced in a study of cytomegalovirus exposure and HLA in healthy donors. With 60 Vbeta and 13 Jbeta primers, the PCR was carried out. The method was immunoSEQ multiplex PCR; TCRdb's version includes in-frame clones alone and lacks a portion of them. The sample carries about 200,000 clones, around 83% recorded once. The sample taken for sequencing was PBMCs. All receptors come from a man aged 40-50 years in good health and CMV-seropositive.

This chain links TRBV6-5 with TRBJ2-5, with 9 bases aligning to TRBD2. The trim removed 7 bases at V and 3 bases at J, leaving 3 bases unmatched. The CDR3 covers 13 residues. CDR1 is MNHEY, CDR2 SVGAGI, per germline. The CDR3 sequence: CASMAGGEETQYF. As DNA, the CDR3 is TGTGCCAGCATGGCGGGGGGGGAAGAGACCCAGTACTTC.

This chain connects TRBV28 to TRBJ2-1, with TRBD2 identical over 15 bases. Trimming took 4 bases from V and 7 from J; bases not matched to a gene: 5. The CDR3 is made up of 16 amino acids. CDR1 is MDHEN and CDR2 is SYDVKM in the germline V gene. CDR3: CASSSGTSGRRNEQFF. CDR3 DNA sequence: TGTGCCAGCAGTTCAGGGACTAGCGGGAGGAGGAATGAGCAGTTCTTC.

The CDR3 DNA sequence: TGTGCCAGCAGCTTATTCCAGGTTGGGAACACTGAAGCTTTCTTT. Translating it yields CASSLFQVGNTEAFF. V and J are TRBV11-1 and TRBJ1-1; D not certain. The CDR3 loop spans 15 amino acids. The V gene lost 2 bases and the J gene lost 1 base, with 11 bases spanning the gap. CDR1 and CDR2 (germline): SGHAT, FQDESV (reference sequence).

The chain has TRBV6-1 and TRBJ1-5, with 10 bases matching TRBD1. With V trimmed by 7 bases and J by 7 bases, 10 bases remained unmatched. The CDR3 loop spans 15 amino acids. Germline V gene data show CDR1 as MNHNS and CDR2 as SASEGT. In nucleotides, the CDR3 is TGTGCCAGCATCTTGTGGGGACAGGGGCAACAGCCCCAGCATTTT. This codes for CASILWGQGQQPQHF.

The chain joins TRBV7-9 to TRBJ1-5, with D perhaps TRBD1 (6 bases). This CDR3 has 16 amino acids. V gave up 0 bases and J gave up 1 base, with 10 bases separating them. Germline values: CDR1 SEHNR, CDR2 FQNEAQ (reference sequence). For the CDR3, the DNA is TGTGCCAGCAGCTTAGCGGGAGGGGGAAGCAATCAGCCCCAGCATTTT. Encoded protein: CASSLAGGGSNQPQHF.

This clone was detected once. The rearrangement joins TRBV7-8 to TRBJ2-7; possible D gene TRBD2, 6 bases. Germline CDR1 and CDR2: SGHVS and FQNEAQ. This CDR3 region has 14 residues. The V gene lost 1 base and the J gene lost 2 bases, with 9 bases spanning the gap. CDR3: CASSLERAAYEQYF. CDR3 coding DNA: TGTGCCAGCAGCTTAGAGCGGGCTGCCTACGAGCAGTACTTC.

Note on this clone: Other DNA sequences of this sample code for an identical CDR3. The genes are TRBV5-4 and TRBJ2-3; 11 bases are a match to TRBD2. The trim removed 4 bases at V and 0 bases at J, leaving 4 bases unmatched. Looked up from germline, CDR1 is SGHNT and CDR2 is YYREEE (reference sequence). The CDR3 is made up of 16 amino acids. The chain's CDR3 is CASSPGTSGSTDTQYF. CDR3 nucleotides: TGTGCCAGCAGCCCCGGGACTAGCGGTAGCACAGATACGCAGTATTTT.

The V gene is TRBV11-2, the J gene TRBJ2-6, with D perhaps matching TRBD1 (6 bases). Germline V gene sequence: CDR1 SGHAT, CDR2 FQNNGV. Trimming took 4 bases from V and 1 from J, leaving 20 bases between them. The CDR3 sequence is 19 residues long. The CDR3, as DNA: TGTGCCAGCAGCTCATTAATATCGGACAGTAAGTCTGGGGCCAACGTCCTGACTTTC. Translation gives CASSSLISDSKSGANVLTF. Looking up the rest from reference TRBV11-2 and TRBJ2-6 gives the full variable domain: EAGVAQSPRYKIIEKRQSVAFWCNPISGHATLYWYQQILGQGPKLLIQFQNNGVVDDSQLPKDRFSAERLKGVDSTLKIQPAKLEDSAVYLCASSSLISDSKSGANVLTFGAGSRLTVL.